The 22 T cell receptor beta chains given below trace back to one sample, sequenced in a study of blood T cell repertoires in COVID-19. Data came from immunoSEQ multiplex PCR; TCRdb stores just in-frame clones and leaves some out. There are around 200,000 clones in the sample; roughly nine tenths occur only once, and around 12% lies in the top ten. Input material: peripheral blood. These receptors were taken from a woman aged 18-29 years who had recovered from COVID-19.

The chain uses TRBV19 and TRBJ1-4; TRBD1 matches at 10 bases. With 8 bases clipped from V and 10 bases from J, the junction kept 7 bases outside the gene matches. The CDR3 totals 13 residues. Germline CDR1 is LNHDA and CDR2 is SQIVND (reference sequence). In nucleotides, the CDR3 is TGTGCCAGTGACGACAGGGGGCTAGGAAAACTGTTTTTT. The encoded protein is CASDDRGLGKLFF.

This chain uses TRBV7-9 with TRBJ2-7; TRBD1 matches at 9 bases. There are 14 residues in the CDR3. V lost 3 bases and J lost 4; bases outside the gene matches: 4. Germline V CDR1 and CDR2: SEHNR, FQNEAQ (reference sequence). CDR3 amino acids: CASSFGGQGYEQYF. In DNA form, the CDR3 reads TGTGCCAGCAGCTTCGGAGGACAGGGGTACGAGCAGTACTTC.

V usage is TRBV6-1 and J usage is TRBJ2-7, with 9 positions matching TRBD2. The CDR3 length is 17 residues. The trim removed 3 bases at V and 4 bases at J, leaving 13 bases unmatched. From germline, CDR1 is MNHNS and CDR2 SASEGT. The CDR3: CASSEPLWREGRYEQYF. DNA for the CDR3: TGTGCCAGCAGTGAGCCCTTGTGGCGGGAGGGCCGATACGAGCAGTACTTC.

The chain recombines TRBV4-1 with TRBJ2-4; possible D gene TRBD2, 5 bases. This CDR3 has 16 residues. V lost 0 bases and J 0 bases, leaving 9 bases between the germline ends. The germline gives CDR1 MGHRA, CDR2 YSYEKL. In nucleotides, the CDR3 is TGCGCCAGCAGCCAAGAATTCGGGATAGCCAAAAACATTCAGTACTTC. It translates to CASSQEFGIAKNIQYF.

In this sample, this clone turned up a few times. This chain links TRBV7-7 with TRBJ2-1; 7 bases align to TRBD2. Germline loops: CDR1 SSHAT, CDR2 FNYEAQ (reference sequence). There are 14 residues in the CDR3. V was clipped by 3 bases and J by 5 bases; unmatched bases: 4. CDR3 in DNA: TGTGCCAGCAGCTTTGGTAGCGGGCACAATGAGCAGTTCTTC. Translating it yields CASSFGSGHNEQFF.

The chain couples TRBV19 to TRBJ1-5; no firm D call. The V gene lost 8 bases and the J gene lost 6 bases, with 20 bases spanning the gap. The CDR3 is 15 residues long. Germline values: CDR1 LNHDA, CDR2 SQIVND (reference sequence). The CDR3 reads CASGPYREGGQPQHF. CDR3 nucleotides: TGTGCCAGTGGTCCCTATAGGGAGGGAGGTCAGCCCCAGCATTTT.

The DNA of the CDR3 is TGTGCCTGGAGTTCCTTAGCGGGAAGATTTTCCGAGCAGTACTTC. Its protein is CAWSSLAGRFSEQYF. V gene TRBV30 combines with J gene TRBJ2-7; 8 bases align to TRBD2. Germline CDR1 reads GTSNPN; CDR2 reads SVGIG (reference sequence). V lost 2 bases to trimming and J lost 6 bases; unmatched junction nucleotides: 12. The CDR3 runs to 15 residues.

The V call is TRBV2, the J call TRBJ2-7, with TRBD2 identical over 7 bases. The CDR3 runs 14 residues. The germline CDR1 and CDR2 sequences are SNHLY and FYNNEI. Losses at the gene ends were 4 bases for V and 5 bases for J; bases not matched to a gene: 8. The CDR3 spells CASSGREGPNEQYF. CDR3 in DNA: TGTGCCAGCAGTGGGAGGGAGGGCCCCAACGAGCAGTACTTC.

The chain links TRBV15 to TRBJ2-1; D gene unclear. V lost 0 bases, J lost 7 bases, and 7 bases lay in between. This CDR3 has 13 residues. The germline CDR1 and CDR2 sequences are LNHNV and YYDKDF (reference sequence). The CDR3 sequence: CATSRDARNEQFF. The CDR3 DNA reads TGTGCCACCAGCAGAGATGCGAGGAATGAGCAGTTCTTC.

The chain recombines TRBV5-4 with TRBJ2-2, with 8 bases identical to TRBD2. This CDR3 comprises 14 residues. The ends lost 3 bases at V and 6 bases at J; junction bases unmatched: 4. Looked up from germline, CDR1 is SGHNT and CDR2 is YYREEE (reference sequence). CDR3 sequence reads: CASSYGGGPGELFF. Written as DNA, the CDR3 is TGTGCCAGCAGCTACGGGGGGGGCCCCGGGGAGCTGTTTTTT.

The rearrangement links TRBV9 to TRBJ2-1; TRBD2 aligns across 7 bases. CDR1 and CDR2 from the germline V gene are SGDLS and YYNGEE. The CDR3 runs to 16 residues. V was clipped by 1 base and J by 1 base; unmatched bases: 5. The chain's CDR3 is CASSVPAGVSYNEQFF. DNA for the CDR3: TGTGCCAGCAGCGTACCCGCGGGAGTGTCCTACAATGAGCAGTTCTTC.

V is TRBV24-1 and J is TRBJ2-1; no clear D gene. The germline gives CDR1 KGHDR, CDR2 SFDVKD. Deletions cut 5 bases from V and 0 bases from J, with 19 bases between. The CDR3 is 18 amino acids. CDR3 residues: CATSGRATGLSSYNEQFF. The CDR3 nucleotides are TGTGCCACCAGTGGACGCGCTACGGGTCTGAGCTCCTACAATGAGCAGTTCTTC.

The chain employs TRBV6-4 and TRBJ1-2; possibly TRBD1 for D (6 bases). This CDR3 spans 14 amino acids. In germline, CDR1 is MRHNA, CDR2 SNTAGT. Trimming cost V 6 bases and J 5 bases, with 16 bases left between them. CDR3 DNA sequence: TGTGCCAGCAGCGCTACAGGGATGGGTTATGGCTACACCTTC. This sequence encodes CASSATGMGYGYTF.

The chain uses TRBV6-1 and TRBJ1-1; no firm D call. This CDR3 is 16 amino acids long. Germline CDR1 reads MNHNS; CDR2 reads SASEGT. The germline V and J ends were trimmed by 2 bases and 0 bases, with 13 bases remaining between them. The CDR3 reads CASSESVTNMNTEAFF. The DNA for the CDR3 is TGTGCCAGCAGTGAATCCGTAACAAACATGAACACTGAAGCTTTCTTT.

The V and J genes are TRBV7-3 and TRBJ2-1, with D perhaps matching TRBD1 (6 bases). Germline CDR1 and CDR2: SGHTA and FQGTGA. V lost 5 bases to trimming and J lost 13 bases, with 18 bases between them. The CDR3 is 13 amino acids. The chain's CDR3 is CASSLEEHRDQFF. Here the CDR3 DNA reads TGTGCCAGCAGCCTCGAAGAACACAGGGATCAGTTCTTC.

This chain uses TRBV30 with TRBJ1-5; D unclear. The CDR3 has 13 residues. The V end was cut by 4 bases, the J end by 2 bases, with 9 bases between. Germline CDR1 and CDR2: GTSNPN and SVGIG (reference sequence). CDR3: CAWKGVGNQPQHF. The CDR3 DNA is TGTGCCTGGAAGGGAGTGGGCAATCAGCCCCAGCATTTT.

V is TRBV14 and J is TRBJ2-1; D possibly corresponds to TRBD2 (5 bases). The CDR3 contains 14 residues. Germline CDR1 reads SGHDN; CDR2 reads FVKESK. V lost 2 bases, J lost 7 bases, and 12 bases lay in between. DNA for the CDR3: TGTGCCAGCAGCCAAAACCTAAGAGGGAATGAGCAGTTCTTC. The encoded protein is CASSQNLRGNEQFF.

This clone was seen just once. The gene calls are TRBV10-2 and TRBJ1-5, with TRBD1 identical over 12 bases. CDR3 length equals 18 residues. Looked up from germline, CDR1 is WSHSY and CDR2 is SAAADI. V lost 0 bases and J lost 2; bases outside the gene matches: 5. The DNA for the CDR3 is TGCGCCAGCAGTGAGTCCGGGACAGGGGGCGCGGGCAATCAGCCCCAGCATTTT. This gives the protein CASSESGTGGAGNQPQHF.

This clone came up a few times. The V gene is TRBV6-4, the J gene TRBJ2-1; 9 bases match TRBD2. J gave up 7 bases and V 4 bases, and 5 bases lay outside the gene matches. Per germline, CDR1 MRHNA and CDR2 SNTAGT. This CDR3 region has 14 residues. The DNA for the CDR3 is TGTGCCAGCAGTGCGGGACTAGCAGCGAATGAGCAGTTCTTC. This codes for CASSAGLAANEQFF.

The chain is built from TRBV19 and TRBJ2-3; the D gene is possibly TRBD1 (6 bases). Germline V lookup: CDR1 LNHDA, CDR2 SQIVND (reference sequence). This CDR3 has 14 amino acids. The V and J ends lost 3 bases and 2 bases respectively, with 9 bases between them. The chain's CDR3 is CASSIPGVTDTQYF. Here the CDR3 DNA reads TGTGCCAGTAGTATCCCAGGGGTCACAGATACGCAGTATTTT.

The sample holds a few counts of this clone. This chain connects TRBV11-2 to TRBJ1-6, with 9 bases lining up with TRBD1. In germline, CDR1 is SGHAT, CDR2 FQNNGV. CDR3 length: 16 amino acids. V was pared by 5 bases and J by 7 bases, with 9 bases of the junction left unmatched. The CDR3 coding sequence is TGTGCCAGCAGCCCCCCCGGGGACAGGGTCAATTCACCCCTCCACTTT. Its protein is CASSPPGDRVNSPLHF.

A few counts support this clone. The chain links TRBV7-9 to TRBJ2-2, with 9 bases matching TRBD1. The germline CDR1 and CDR2 sequences are SEHNR and FQNEAQ (reference sequence). The CDR3 loop spans 15 amino acids. V dropped 5 bases and J dropped 5; count of bases not matched to a gene: 6. CDR3 residues: CASSNHRGRTGELFF. The CDR3 DNA follows: TGTGCCAGCAGCAATCACAGGGGGCGTACCGGGGAGCTGTTTTTT.